The source of this T cell receptor (beta chain) is a study of blood T cell repertoires in COVID-19. TCRdb's table, derived via immunoSEQ multiplex PCR, lists solely in-frame clones and lacks some. The table lists about 440,000 clones, roughly 90% of them singletons, with approximately 4.5% in the top ten. Germline V lookup: CDR1 SGDLS, CDR2 YYNGEE. The CDR3 is made up of 16 amino acids. Trimming pared 1 base from V and 6 bases from J, leaving 17 bases between. This receptor was taken from a woman between 25 and 40 years old with acute or convalescent COVID-19. Sequenced input: peripheral blood. J is TRBJ2-1 and V is TRBV9, with D possibly TRBD2 on 7 matching bases. CDR3 in DNA: TGTGCCAGCAGCGTAACGTGGGGGGGCTTGAGCAATGAGCAGTTCTTC. Its protein is CASSVTWGGLSNEQFF.